The rows below give T cell receptor beta chains drawn from one sample of a study of control samples from healthy donors and cancer patients. Clones were sequenced by immunoSEQ multiplex PCR, and TCRdb holds only the in-frame ones, with some missing. The repertoire holds about 76,000 clones, with 89% as singletons. The source material was PBMCs. These TCRs come from a woman between 45 and 65 years old with colorectal cancer. Both conserved end residues are part of each CDR3. Each record gives: V gene, J gene, D gene, clone size, CDR3 DNA, CDR3 protein. D genes are given only for firm matches. Size is omitted from some rows. Given values are once, few, many or a class for expanded clones.

>TRBV18|TRBJ2-4|.|.
TGTGCCAGCTCACCCGCTTGGGCCAAAAACATTCAGTACTTC
CASSPAWAKNIQYF
>TRBV3-1/TRBV3-2|TRBJ2-2|.|.
TGTGCCAGCAGCCGGGGGGAAACCGGGGAGCTGTTTTTT
CASSRGETGELFF
>TRBV3-1/TRBV3-2|TRBJ2-6|.|.
TGTGCCAGCAGCCAAGTGTGGCGCAGCTCTGGGGCCAACGTCCTGACTTTC
CASSQVWRSSGANVLTF
>TRBV7-2|TRBJ2-1|.|.
TGTGCCAGCAGCACAAGAAATGAGCAGTTCTTC
CASSTRNEQFF
>TRBV4-2|TRBJ1-1|.|.
TGTGCCAGCAGCCAAACGGGAACCGATAACACTGAAGCTTTCTTT
CASSQTGTDNTEAFF
>TRBV6-4|TRBJ1-5|.|.
TGTGCCAGCAGTGACTCTTCGGACGGTGGTCAGCCCCAGCATTTT
CASSDSSDGGQPQHF
>TRBV6-5|TRBJ1-2|.|once
TGTGCCAGCAGCACGGACAGTTCGGGCCTATATGGCTACACCTTC
CASSTDSSGLYGYTF
>TRBV7-3|TRBJ2-5|.|.
TGTGCCAGCAGCTTATGGCAGGGAGAGACCCAGTACTTC
CASSLWQGETQYF
>TRBV30|TRBJ2-5|.|.
TGTGCCTGGGAGACGGGAGAGACCCAGTACTTC
CAWETGETQYF
>TRBV5-1|TRBJ1-4|.|.
TGCGCCAGCAGCTTGGTAGGGTCTTTGTCGGAAAAACTGTTTTTT
CASSLVGSLSEKLFF
>TRBV18|TRBJ2-3|.|.
TGTGCCAGCTCACCGGTGCAGGGGGGGGGCACAGATACGCAGTATTTT
CASSPVQGGGTDTQYF